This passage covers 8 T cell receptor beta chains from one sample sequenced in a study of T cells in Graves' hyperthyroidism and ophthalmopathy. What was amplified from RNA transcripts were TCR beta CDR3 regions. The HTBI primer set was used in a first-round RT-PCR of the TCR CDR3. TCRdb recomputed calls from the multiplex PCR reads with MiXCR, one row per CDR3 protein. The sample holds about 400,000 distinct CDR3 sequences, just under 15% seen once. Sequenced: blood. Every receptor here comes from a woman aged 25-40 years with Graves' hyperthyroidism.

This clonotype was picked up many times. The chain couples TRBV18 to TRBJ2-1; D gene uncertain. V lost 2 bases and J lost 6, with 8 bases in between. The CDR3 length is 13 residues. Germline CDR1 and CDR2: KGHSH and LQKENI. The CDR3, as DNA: TGTGCCAGCTCACCAGCGGCCCTCAATGAGCAGTTCTTC. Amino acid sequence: CASSPAALNEQFF.

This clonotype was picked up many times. CDR3 sequence reads: CASSQGGTDAEAFF. DNA for the CDR3: TGTGCCAGCAGCCAGGGAGGGACAGACGCTGAAGCTTTCTTT. V gene TRBV3-1 combines with J gene TRBJ1-1, with 7 bases lining up with TRBD1. Trimming at V came to 3 bases and at J to 6 bases, leaving 7 bases not matched to a gene. This CDR3 has 14 residues. Germline V lookup: CDR1 LGHDT, CDR2 YNNKEL (reference sequence).

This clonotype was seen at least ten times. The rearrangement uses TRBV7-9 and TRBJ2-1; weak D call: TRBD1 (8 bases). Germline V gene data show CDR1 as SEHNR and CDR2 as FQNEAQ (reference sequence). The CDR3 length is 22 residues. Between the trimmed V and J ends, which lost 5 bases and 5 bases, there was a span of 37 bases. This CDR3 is CASSRSPPGQVWGGSHNNEQFF. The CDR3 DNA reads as TGTGCCAGCAGCCGTAGTCCGCCGGGACAGGTCTGGGGCGGGAGTCATAACAATGAGCAGTTCTTC.

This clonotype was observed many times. Here the CDR3 DNA reads TGTGCCAGCAGTTTAAGGAGGGGGCAAGGCGAGCAGTACTTC. Amino acids: CASSLRRGQGEQYF. This chain links TRBV28 with TRBJ2-7; TRBD1 might be the D (7 bases). Trimming stripped 2 bases from V and 6 bases from J, with 14 bases between. Germline lookup yields CDR1 MDHEN and CDR2 SYDVKM. This CDR3 has 14 residues.

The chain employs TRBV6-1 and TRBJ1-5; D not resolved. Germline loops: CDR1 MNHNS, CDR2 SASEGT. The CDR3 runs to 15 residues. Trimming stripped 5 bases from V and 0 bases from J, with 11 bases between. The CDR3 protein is CASSRSGSSNQPQHF. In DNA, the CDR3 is TGTGCCAGCAGTAGGTCAGGTTCTAGCAATCAGCCCCAGCATTTT.

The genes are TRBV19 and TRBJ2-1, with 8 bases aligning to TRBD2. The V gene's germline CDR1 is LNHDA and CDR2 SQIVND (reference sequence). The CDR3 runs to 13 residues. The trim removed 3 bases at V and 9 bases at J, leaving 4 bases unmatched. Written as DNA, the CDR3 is TGTGCCAGTAGTATCCAGCGGGAGACTGAGCAGTTCTTC. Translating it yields CASSIQRETEQFF.

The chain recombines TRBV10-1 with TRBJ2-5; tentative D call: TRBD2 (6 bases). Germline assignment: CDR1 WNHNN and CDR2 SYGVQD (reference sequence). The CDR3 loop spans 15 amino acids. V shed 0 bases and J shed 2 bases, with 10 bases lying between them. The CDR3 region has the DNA TGCGCCAGCAGTGAGTCTAGCGGAGGGCAAGAGACCCAGTACTTC. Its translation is CASSESSGGQETQYF.

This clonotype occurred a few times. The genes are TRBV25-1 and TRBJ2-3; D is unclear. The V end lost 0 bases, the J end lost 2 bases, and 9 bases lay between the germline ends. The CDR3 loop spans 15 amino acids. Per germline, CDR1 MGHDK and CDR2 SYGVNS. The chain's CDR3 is CASSEYKGNTDTQYF. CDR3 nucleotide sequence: TGTGCCAGCAGTGAATATAAGGGAAACACAGATACGCAGTATTTT.